This is a list of T cell receptor beta chains from one sample in a study of T cells in localized non-small cell lung cancer. Method: immunoSEQ multiplex PCR; TCRdb's copy keeps in-frame clones and lacks some. This table holds roughly 30,000 clones, 70% to 90% found once. Material: peripheral blood, obtained before any cancer treatment. Every receptor here comes from a woman aged 18 to 50 with stage I lung adenocarcinoma. Both conserved end residues are part of each CDR3.

TRBV2	TRBJ2-7	CASSLGFSYEQYF
TRBV12-2	TRBJ1-1	CASRFWATGVGINTEAFF
TRBV5-3	TRBJ2-7	CARSLAKQWATGTCYEQYF
TRBV6-6	TRBJ1-1	CASSYGPKNTEAFF
TRBV6-5	TRBJ1-5	CASSTTGPQPQHF
TRBV7-2	TRBJ2-7	CASSLSSLAGGYEQYF
TRBV19	TRBJ2-7	CASMNSRNPREQYF
TRBV7-2	TRBJ2-3	CASSLSGASGSTDTQYF
TRBV9	TRBJ1-3	CASSVEGYGSSGNTIYF
TRBV18	TRBJ1-2	CASSEKKGRYGYTF
TRBV19	TRBJ1-1	CASSSTGLNTEAFF
TRBV5-1	TRBJ2-1	CASSLANEQFF
TRBV10-3	TRBJ1-4	CAISENTNSNEKLFF
TRBV25-1	TRBJ2-1	CASSELRLAGFYNEQFF
TRBV7-2	TRBJ2-2	CASSLERGGTGELFF
TRBV18	TRBJ1-1	CASSPAQGGGTEAFF
TRBV5-4	TRBJ2-7	CASSREGPIYEQYF
TRBV4-1	TRBJ2-7	CASSQVAGRSSYEQYF
TRBV7-2	TRBJ2-6	CASSSLSGANVLTF
TRBV28	TRBJ1-2	CASSLGGQLNYGYTF
TRBV30	TRBJ2-1	CAWTGTERSEQFF
TRBV28	TRBJ1-5	CASSFFRENQPQHF
TRBV14	TRBJ2-1	CASSLYGNEQFF
TRBV29-1	TRBJ1-1	CSVDRGQGVGDTEAFF
TRBV9	TRBJ2-7	CASSWGQSAEQYF
TRBV20-1	TRBJ2-7	CSARTGTEQYF
TRBV7-2	TRBJ2-3	CASSLEIWGRGGTDTQYF
TRBV29-1	TRBJ1-1	CSAGQGPNTEAFF
TRBV5-5	TRBJ2-5	CASSKGLAGLMQETQYF
TRBV4-1	TRBJ1-4	CASSQTGTGGREKLFF
TRBV7-9	TRBJ1-2	CASSFGTANYGYTF
TRBV18	TRBJ1-1	CASSLNRDRVTEAFF
TRBV5-1	TRBJ2-1	CASRVGGINEQFF
TRBV5-8	TRBJ2-7	CASGFRDRRF
TRBV6-5	TRBJ1-5	CASSYGASNQPQHF
TRBV28	TRBJ2-5	CASKDWQETQYF
TRBV9	TRBJ1-2	CASSARGDREHYGYTF
TRBV4-1	TRBJ1-1	CASSPGGTEAFF
TRBV10-3	TRBJ1-5	CAIGVSNQPQHF
TRBV30	TRBJ2-7	CAWNRDRAYEQYF
TRBV4-1	TRBJ1-1	CASSHLWQGATEAFF
TRBV18	TRBJ2-7	CASSPQEGLAGAGEQYF
TRBV4-3	TRBJ2-3	CASSQDGGTDTQYF
TRBV5-8	TRBJ2-3	CASERGSLITDTQYF
TRBV10-3	TRBJ2-3	CAISNTDTQYF
TRBV5-6	TRBJ2-7	CASSFSRYEQYF
TRBV19	TRBJ2-3	CASSTYRGGSTDTQYF